The rows below give T cell receptor beta chains drawn from one sample of a study of T cells in Graves' hyperthyroidism and ophthalmopathy. MiXCR, run by TCRdb on the multiplex PCR reads, gives a single entry per CDR3 protein. The sample has 300,000 to 400,000 distinct CDR3 sequences, roughly 18% seen once; the top ten hold 45% to 50%. Material: blood. These receptors all stem from a woman in her forties or fifties with Graves' hyperthyroidism. Each CDR3 is given with its conserved first and last residue. The order of the fields is J gene, V gene, D gene, clone size, CDR3 protein, CDR3 DNA. The D gene is left open where the match is weak. Expanded clones are given a class, and other clones once, few, many or no size at all.

j_gene: TRBJ2-2; v_gene: TRBV6-5; d_gene: -; abundance: -; CDR3aa: CASSYLQSTGELFF; CDR3nt: TGTGCCAGCAGTTACCTACAAAGCACCGGGGAGCTGTTTTTT
j_gene: TRBJ2-6; v_gene: TRBV5-1; d_gene: -; abundance: few; CDR3aa: CASSLAWGANVLTF; CDR3nt: TGCGCCAGCAGCTTGGCCTGGGGGGCCAACGTCCTGACTTTC
j_gene: TRBJ2-7; v_gene: TRBV3-1; d_gene: -; abundance: few; CDR3aa: CASSQSQGPRDEQYF; CDR3nt: TGTGCCAGCAGCCAATCCCAGGGCCCCAGGGACGAGCAGTACTTC
j_gene: TRBJ2-2; v_gene: TRBV5-1; d_gene: -; abundance: many; CDR3aa: CASGDGSGTGELFF; CDR3nt: TGCGCCAGCGGAGACGGGAGCGGCACCGGGGAGCTGTTTTTT
j_gene: TRBJ2-6; v_gene: TRBV5-4; d_gene: -; abundance: few; CDR3aa: CASSLVGSGRVLTF; CDR3nt: TGTGCCAGCAGCTTGGTGGGTAGCGGTAGAGTCCTGACTTTC
j_gene: TRBJ1-5; v_gene: TRBV6-7; d_gene: -; abundance: many; CDR3aa: CASNKYGLSNQPQHF; CDR3nt: TGTGCCAGCAACAAATATGGGTTAAGCAATCAGCCCCAGCATTTT
j_gene: TRBJ1-1; v_gene: TRBV28; d_gene: TRBD1; abundance: many; CDR3aa: CASSRRTGGETEAFF; CDR3nt: TGTGCCAGCAGCCGCCGGACAGGGGGTGAAACTGAAGCTTTCTTT
j_gene: TRBJ2-3; v_gene: TRBV3-1; d_gene: TRBD2; abundance: many; CDR3aa: CASSQIGVAGGQSTDTQYF; CDR3nt: TGTGCCAGCAGCCAAATCGGGGTAGCGGGAGGGCAGAGCACAGATACGCAGTATTTT
j_gene: TRBJ1-2; v_gene: TRBV5-6; d_gene: TRBD1; abundance: few; CDR3aa: CASRVTGPSYGYTF; CDR3nt: TGTGCCAGCAGAGTGACAGGGCCCTCCTATGGCTACACCTTC
j_gene: TRBJ2-3; v_gene: TRBV6-5; d_gene: TRBD2; abundance: -; CDR3aa: CASSYRTSGRATDTQYF; CDR3nt: TGTGCCAGCAGTTACCGGACTAGCGGGAGGGCCACAGATACGCAGTATTTT
j_gene: TRBJ2-7; v_gene: TRBV20-1; d_gene: TRBD2; abundance: -; CDR3aa: CSARTREGLAGTPPYEQYF; CDR3nt: TGCAGTGCTAGGACCCGGGAGGGTCTAGCGGGAACTCCTCCCTACGAGCAGTACTTC
j_gene: TRBJ1-2; v_gene: TRBV27; d_gene: -; abundance: -; CDR3aa: CASSIPGYYGYTF; CDR3nt: TGTGCCAGCAGCATACCCGGGTACTATGGCTACACCTTC
j_gene: TRBJ1-1; v_gene: TRBV5-1; d_gene: -; abundance: many; CDR3aa: CASSLAEDAEAFF; CDR3nt: TGCGCCAGCAGCTTGGCGGAGGACGCCGAAGCTTTCTTT
j_gene: TRBJ2-1; v_gene: TRBV19; d_gene: TRBD2; abundance: few; CDR3aa: CASRTGTSIYNEQFF; CDR3nt: TGTGCCAGTAGAACCGGGACTAGTATCTACAATGAGCAGTTCTTC
j_gene: TRBJ2-3; v_gene: TRBV20-1; d_gene: TRBD2; abundance: many; CDR3aa: CSASGGATDTQYF; CDR3nt: TGCAGTGCTAGCGGGGGGGCCACAGATACGCAGTATTTT
j_gene: TRBJ2-7; v_gene: TRBV20-1; d_gene: -; abundance: few; CDR3aa: CSARGEGGVTFYEQYF; CDR3nt: TGCAGTGCTAGAGGGGAGGGGGGGGTCACCTTTTACGAGCAGTACTTC
j_gene: TRBJ1-1; v_gene: TRBV2; d_gene: -; abundance: many; CDR3aa: CASNRKEGMNTEAFF; CDR3nt: TGTGCCAGCAACCGAAAAGAGGGTATGAACACTGAAGCTTTCTTT
j_gene: TRBJ2-2; v_gene: TRBV7-9; d_gene: -; abundance: few; CDR3aa: CASSLATDREGTGELFF; CDR3nt: TGTGCCAGCAGCTTAGCGACGGACAGGGAGGGGACCGGGGAGCTGTTTTTT
j_gene: TRBJ2-3; v_gene: TRBV12-3/TRBV12-4; d_gene: TRBD2; abundance: once; CDR3aa: CASSSVAGDDTQYF; CDR3nt: TGTGCCAGCAGTTCGGTAGCGGGGGACGATACGCAGTATTTT
j_gene: TRBJ2-3; v_gene: TRBV11-2; d_gene: TRBD2; abundance: -; CDR3aa: CASSSPLREGVTDTQYF; CDR3nt: TGTGCCAGCAGCTCACCCTTGAGGGAGGGTGTCACAGATACGCAGTATTTT
j_gene: TRBJ2-2; v_gene: TRBV7-9; d_gene: -; abundance: once; CDR3aa: CASSPWLGHKNTGELFF; CDR3nt: TGTGCCAGCAGCCCCTGGCTGGGACACAAGAACACCGGGGAGCTGTTTTTT
j_gene: TRBJ1-2; v_gene: TRBV5-4; d_gene: TRBD1; abundance: few; CDR3aa: CASSLPGGGGYTF; CDR3nt: TGTGCCAGCAGCTTGCCAGGGGGCGGTGGCTACACCTTC
j_gene: TRBJ2-5; v_gene: TRBV7-2; d_gene: TRBD1; abundance: -; CDR3aa: CASSFRGTGRETQYF; CDR3nt: TGTGCCAGCAGCTTTAGAGGGACAGGGCGAGAGACCCAGTACTTC
j_gene: TRBJ2-1; v_gene: TRBV6-1; d_gene: TRBD1; abundance: -; CDR3aa: CASSFLDRGRLEQFF; CDR3nt: TGTGCCAGCAGTTTCCTCGACAGGGGGCGGTTGGAGCAGTTCTTC
j_gene: TRBJ1-1; v_gene: TRBV5-1; d_gene: -; abundance: many; CDR3aa: CASSLPDWGGTEAFF; CDR3nt: TGCGCCAGCAGCTTGCCGGATTGGGGGGGCACTGAAGCTTTCTTT
j_gene: TRBJ1-2; v_gene: TRBV18; d_gene: TRBD1; abundance: -; CDR3aa: CASSPPRQGLGYGYTF; CDR3nt: TGTGCCAGCTCACCCCCCCGACAGGGCCTGGGCTATGGCTACACCTTC
j_gene: TRBJ1-2; v_gene: TRBV7-9; d_gene: TRBD1; abundance: -; CDR3aa: CASSFGTGGNGYTF; CDR3nt: TGTGCCAGCAGCTTCGGGACAGGGGGGAATGGCTACACCTTC
j_gene: TRBJ1-2; v_gene: TRBV28; d_gene: -; abundance: -; CDR3aa: CASSPGHGRSLGYTF; CDR3nt: TGTGCCAGCAGTCCTGGACACGGAAGGTCTCTAGGCTACACCTTC
j_gene: TRBJ2-3; v_gene: TRBV9; d_gene: TRBD2; abundance: few; CDR3aa: CASSPTYSSGGPDTQYF; CDR3nt: TGTGCCAGCAGTCCGACGTACTCTAGCGGGGGACCAGATACGCAGTATTTT
j_gene: TRBJ2-1; v_gene: TRBV4-1; d_gene: -; abundance: -; CDR3aa: CASSRSRYNEQFF; CDR3nt: TGCGCCAGCAGCCGTAGCAGATACAATGAGCAGTTCTTC
j_gene: TRBJ2-4; v_gene: TRBV9; d_gene: TRBD2; abundance: -; CDR3aa: CASSVTSGGAINIQYF; CDR3nt: TGTGCCAGCAGCGTTACTAGCGGGGGAGCCATAAACATTCAGTACTTC
j_gene: TRBJ2-3; v_gene: TRBV4-1; d_gene: TRBD2; abundance: few; CDR3aa: CASSQVTGGGATDTQYF; CDR3nt: TGCGCCAGCAGCCAAGTAACTGGCGGGGGGGCGACAGATACGCAGTATTTT
j_gene: TRBJ2-3; v_gene: TRBV29-1; d_gene: TRBD1; abundance: -; CDR3aa: CSVPSAGTGTDTQYF; CDR3nt: TGCAGCGTTCCCAGCGCCGGGACAGGGACAGATACGCAGTATTTT
j_gene: TRBJ2-3; v_gene: TRBV5-5; d_gene: TRBD1; abundance: -; CDR3aa: CASSSDTGTGSTDTQYF; CDR3nt: TGTGCCAGCAGCTCGGATACCGGGACAGGTTCCACAGATACGCAGTATTTT
j_gene: TRBJ2-1; v_gene: TRBV6-1; d_gene: TRBD2; abundance: many; CDR3aa: CASTKGTSAINEQFF; CDR3nt: TGTGCCAGCACCAAGGGGACTAGCGCCATCAATGAGCAGTTCTTC
j_gene: TRBJ2-1; v_gene: TRBV6-1; d_gene: -; abundance: many; CDR3aa: CASQGGYNEQFF; CDR3nt: TGTGCCAGCCAGGGGGGCTACAATGAGCAGTTCTTC
j_gene: TRBJ1-2; v_gene: TRBV5-1; d_gene: -; abundance: many; CDR3aa: CASSGGTSYGYTF; CDR3nt: TGCGCCAGCAGTGGGGGGACTAGCTATGGCTACACCTTC
j_gene: TRBJ2-5; v_gene: TRBV7-2; d_gene: TRBD2; abundance: few; CDR3aa: CASSGIPVASGQETQYF; CDR3nt: TGTGCCAGCAGCGGGATCCCAGTGGCTAGCGGACAAGAGACCCAGTACTTC
j_gene: TRBJ2-2; v_gene: TRBV2; d_gene: -; abundance: -; CDR3aa: CASGGGSSSTGELFF; CDR3nt: TGTGCCAGCGGGGGTGGCAGCTCGAGCACCGGGGAGCTGTTTTTT
j_gene: TRBJ1-5; v_gene: TRBV4-1; d_gene: -; abundance: -; CDR3aa: CASSPALNSNQPQHF; CDR3nt: TGCGCCAGCAGCCCGGCCTTGAATAGCAATCAGCCCCAGCATTTT
j_gene: TRBJ1-1; v_gene: TRBV3-1; d_gene: -; abundance: many; CDR3aa: CASSHGGVGTEAFF; CDR3nt: TGTGCCAGCAGCCACGGAGGGGTCGGAACTGAAGCTTTCTTT
j_gene: TRBJ2-1; v_gene: TRBV14; d_gene: -; abundance: few; CDR3aa: CASSQGFGGGGEQFF; CDR3nt: TGTGCCAGCAGCCAAGGCTTTGGCGGCGGCGGTGAGCAGTTCTTC
j_gene: TRBJ2-3; v_gene: TRBV20-1; d_gene: TRBD2; abundance: few; CDR3aa: CSARERGGGGLTDTQYF; CDR3nt: TGCAGTGCTAGAGAAAGGGGGGGCGGGGGGCTCACAGATACGCAGTATTTT
j_gene: TRBJ2-5; v_gene: TRBV5-1; d_gene: TRBD2; abundance: -; CDR3aa: CASSLDRGEETQYF; CDR3nt: TGCGCCAGCAGCTTGGATCGGGGGGAAGAGACCCAGTACTTC
j_gene: TRBJ2-1; v_gene: TRBV6-9; d_gene: -; abundance: -; CDR3aa: CASSSLAVEQFF; CDR3nt: TGTGCCAGCAGTTCCTTAGCTGTTGAGCAGTTCTTC
j_gene: TRBJ2-5; v_gene: TRBV9; d_gene: -; abundance: many; CDR3aa: CASSVYGGGEETQYF; CDR3nt: TGTGCCAGCAGCGTATACGGGGGAGGTGAAGAGACCCAGTACTTC
j_gene: TRBJ1-1; v_gene: TRBV10-3; d_gene: -; abundance: many; CDR3aa: CAISDDPGTLNTEAFF; CDR3nt: TGTGCCATCAGTGACGATCCAGGGACCCTGAACACTGAAGCTTTCTTT
j_gene: TRBJ1-2; v_gene: TRBV25-1; d_gene: TRBD1; abundance: -; CDR3aa: CASSRGQGAGYGYTF; CDR3nt: TGTGCCAGCAGTCGGGGACAGGGGGCTGGCTATGGCTACACCTTC
j_gene: TRBJ2-5; v_gene: TRBV19; d_gene: -; abundance: -; CDR3aa: CASAGEGETQYF; CDR3nt: TGTGCCAGTGCAGGGGAAGGGGAGACCCAGTACTTC
j_gene: TRBJ2-2; v_gene: TRBV7-2; d_gene: TRBD2; abundance: -; CDR3aa: CASSPGGLAGGRVFF; CDR3nt: TGTGCCAGCAGCCCCGGCGGACTAGCGGGGGGGCGGGTGTTTTTT
j_gene: TRBJ2-5; v_gene: TRBV3-1; d_gene: TRBD1; abundance: -; CDR3aa: CASSQVWDRESQETQYF; CDR3nt: TGTGCCAGCAGCCAAGTTTGGGACAGGGAATCCCAAGAGACCCAGTACTTC
j_gene: TRBJ1-5; v_gene: TRBV10-3; d_gene: -; abundance: -; CDR3aa: CAIRRGSDQPQHF; CDR3nt: TGTGCCATCAGGCGAGGGTCGGATCAGCCCCAGCATTTT
j_gene: TRBJ2-1; v_gene: TRBV14; d_gene: TRBD2; abundance: -; CDR3aa: CASSQEGLTSGMTSEQFF; CDR3nt: TGTGCCAGCAGCCAAGAGGGTCTGACTAGCGGGATGACCAGTGAGCAGTTCTTC
j_gene: TRBJ2-5; v_gene: TRBV12-3/TRBV12-4; d_gene: -; abundance: once; CDR3aa: CASSPPREYF; CDR3nt: TGTGCCAGCAGCCCCCCCCGCGAGTACTTC
j_gene: TRBJ1-6; v_gene: TRBV6-6; d_gene: -; abundance: few; CDR3aa: CASSYSPGKYSPLHF; CDR3nt: TGTGCCAGCAGTTACTCGCCAGGGAAGTATTCACCCCTCCACTTT
j_gene: TRBJ2-5; v_gene: TRBV4-1; d_gene: -; abundance: few; CDR3aa: CASSQDGRGEGETQYF; CDR3nt: TGCGCCAGCAGCCAAGACGGGAGAGGAGAGGGGGAGACCCAGTACTTC
j_gene: TRBJ2-7; v_gene: TRBV3-1; d_gene: -; abundance: many; CDR3aa: CASSQAQTYSYEQYF; CDR3nt: TGTGCCAGCAGCCAAGCACAGACTTACTCCTACGAGCAGTACTTC
j_gene: TRBJ2-7; v_gene: TRBV7-9; d_gene: TRBD1; abundance: few; CDR3aa: CASSVGTGRSYEQYF; CDR3nt: TGTGCCAGCAGCGTCGGGACAGGGAGATCCTACGAGCAGTACTTC
j_gene: TRBJ2-1; v_gene: TRBV7-8; d_gene: TRBD2; abundance: few; CDR3aa: CASSVTSGGASEQFF; CDR3nt: TGTGCCAGCAGCGTTACTAGCGGGGGGGCCAGTGAGCAGTTCTTC
j_gene: TRBJ2-1; v_gene: TRBV7-3; d_gene: -; abundance: -; CDR3aa: CASSYPGANEQFF; CDR3nt: TGTGCCAGCAGCTACCCTGGCGCGAATGAGCAGTTCTTC